This T cell receptor (beta chain) came from a study of post-analysis software for immune sequencing data. Study results and caveats: The study found TRBV5-6, TRBV5-1 and TRBV20-1 among a handful of TRBV segments more frequent in patients than controls.

The CDR3 length is 13 residues. The V and J ends lost 3 bases and 4 bases respectively, with 11 bases between them. From germline, CDR1 is SQVTM and CDR2 ANQGSEA. Libraries were made from TCR beta cDNA, and they carried unique molecular identifiers. TCRdb reprocessed the PCR reads via MiXCR and lists one record per CDR3 protein. The data contain about 540,000 distinct CDR3 sequences, around 34% of them singletons. This clonotype came up a few times. Its antigen is not identified. The genes are TRBV29-1 and TRBJ2-3, with no clear D. The sample was blood. This sequence originates from a girl between 2 and 17 years old with multiple sclerosis. DNA for the CDR3: TGCAGCGTTGATGAGCAGTTTCCAGATACGCAGTATTTT. Amino acids: CSVDEQFPDTQYF.